A single count supports the clone carrying this TCR beta chain. The antigen is undetermined. The sample is drawn from a study of CD8+ T cells in alopecia areata. Study summary: Oral tofacitinib, 5 to 10 mg twice daily, was given in an open-label trial.

Described treatment: oral pan-JAK inhibitor, 5-10 mg twice daily. Collection of lesional scalp punch biopsies and peripheral blood was performed in alopecia areata patients. Once RNA had been extracted, it was reverse transcribed into cDNA to act as the sequencing template. Sequenced by immunoSEQ multiplex PCR; TCRdb stores in-frame clones only, minus some. The table lists over 100,000 clones, about 50% of them singletons. Study-level results: Tofacitinib significantly decreased scalp clonality and expanded CD8+ clones among top 100. Mice gave a clearer picture of TCR sharing than patients did, possibly for HLA-related reasons.

The sequence was obtained from a human donor with alopecia areata. Sequences were derived from CD4+ T cells sorted from blood, sampled at week 4, from a patient treated with tofacitinib.

CDR3 sequence: CASSQPGTDYGYTF. The CDR3 nucleotides are TGCGCCAGCAGCCAACCAGGGACAGACTATGGCTACACCTTC. V is TRBV4-1 and J is TRBJ1-2, with TRBD1 matching over 7 bases. The germline V gene encodes CDR1 MGHRA and CDR2 YSYEKL. Trimming cost V 2 bases and J 3 bases; bases outside gene matches: 3. The CDR3 sequence is 14 residues long.